Listed here are 19 T cell receptor beta chains from one sample, sequenced in a study of blood T cell repertoires in COVID-19. Libraries were prepared by immunoSEQ multiplex PCR; TCRdb keeps only in-frame clonotypes and omits some of them. Of 270,000 or so clones in the sample, 86% are singletons; the top ten hold over 9.5%. The sample comprised peripheral blood. The receptors stem from a woman aged 25 to 39 with COVID-19, enrolled during active disease.

The chain has TRBV19 and TRBJ1-1; 9 bases fit TRBD1. The CDR3 is made up of 17 amino acids. With 5 bases clipped from V and 0 bases from J, the junction kept 10 bases outside the gene matches. In germline, CDR1 is LNHDA, CDR2 SQIVND (reference sequence). The CDR3 coding sequence is TGTGCCAGTAGTCCACAGGGACAGGGTGGAATGAACACTGAAGCTTTCTTT. It is translated as CASSPQGQGGMNTEAFF.

This rearrangement joins TRBV5-4 to TRBJ2-5; 12 nucleotides agree with TRBD2. Germline V lookup: CDR1 SGHNT, CDR2 YYREEE (reference sequence). The CDR3 consists of 15 residues. V trimming: 2 bases; J trimming: 2 bases; junction bases outside the gene matches: 1. The CDR3 DNA sequence: TGTGCCAGCAGCTTCCTAGCGGGGGGGCAAGAGACCCAGTACTTC. Amino acid sequence: CASSFLAGGQETQYF.

This clone is a singleton in its sample. The CDR3 is CASSKRTSGAYEQYF. Written as DNA, the CDR3 is TGTGCCAGCAGTAAAAGGACTAGCGGGGCCTACGAGCAGTACTTC. The chain carries TRBV6-5 and TRBJ2-7; 12 bases match TRBD2. CDR3 length: 15 amino acids. Germline-derived CDR1 and CDR2 are MNHEY and SVGAGI. Trimming at V came to 5 bases and at J to 2 bases, leaving 4 bases not matched to a gene.

The chain links TRBV5-1 to TRBJ2-3; perhaps TRBD2 as D (6 bases). The germline V and J ends were trimmed by 9 bases and 2 bases, with 16 bases remaining between them. The V gene's germline CDR1 is SGHRS and CDR2 YFSETQ. The CDR3 runs to 14 residues. The CDR3 loop is CATGGEGVTDTQYF. Here the CDR3 DNA reads TGCGCCACCGGGGGAGAAGGGGTCACAGATACGCAGTATTTT.

The rearrangement uses TRBV12-5 and TRBJ2-1, with TRBD2 matching 7 bases. Germline-derived CDR1 and CDR2 are LGHNT and FRNRAP. The CDR3 runs to 16 residues. V trimming: 0 bases; J trimming: 5 bases; junction bases outside the gene matches: 7. The CDR3 region has the DNA TGTGCTAGTGGTTTGGTAATGAGCGGGGATAACAATGAGCAGTTCTTC. Translated, it gives CASGLVMSGDNNEQFF.

This clone was observed a handful of times. CDR3 amino acids: CASSLYAEMGPLHF. Written as DNA, the CDR3 is TGTGCCAGCAGCTTATACGCGGAGATGGGTCCCCTCCACTTT. The chain couples TRBV11-2 to TRBJ1-6; D gene unclear. CDR1 and CDR2 (germline): SGHAT, FQNNGV. The V end was cut by 2 bases, the J end by 13 bases, with 15 bases between. The CDR3 length is 14 residues.

The chain has TRBV5-4 and TRBJ2-2; TRBD2 matches 9 bases. Germline values: CDR1 SGHNT, CDR2 YYREEE (reference sequence). Trimming cost V 0 bases and J 4 bases; bases outside gene matches: 4. The CDR3 contains 16 residues. DNA of the CDR3: TGTGCCAGCAGCTTGGAGGGTAGCGGGGGCACCGGGGAGCTGTTTTTT. Its translation: CASSLEGSGGTGELFF.

This clone appeared a single time. In DNA, the CDR3 is TGTGCCAGCATGGATAGCCCCCAAGATACGCAGTATTTT. Translating it yields CASMDSPQDTQYF. The rearrangement joins TRBV6-5 to TRBJ2-3; D gene uncertain. The length of the CDR3 is 13 residues. Trimming shortened V by 7 bases and J by 5 bases, and 13 bases separated the two germline ends. CDR1 and CDR2 (germline): MNHEY, SVGAGI.

This chain connects TRBV3-1 (or the pseudogene TRBV3-2) to TRBJ1-2; 8 bases map to TRBD1. The CDR3 totals 14 residues. Germline assignment: CDR1 LGHDT and CDR2 YNNKEL (reference sequence). With 2 bases clipped from V and 8 bases from J, the junction kept 7 bases outside the gene matches. The CDR3 loop is CASSQRPQGAGYTF. The CDR3 bases are TGTGCCAGCAGCCAAAGGCCCCAGGGGGCGGGCTACACCTTC.

This chain connects TRBV4-1 to TRBJ2-3, with TRBD2 identical over 9 bases. CDR1 is MGHRA, CDR2 YSYEKL, per germline. With 6 bases clipped from V and 2 bases from J, the junction kept 9 bases outside the gene matches. The CDR3 length is 16 residues. The CDR3 region has the DNA TGCGCCAGCAGTCATATGCGGGGGGGCCCCACAGATACGCAGTATTTT. Translating gives CASSHMRGGPTDTQYF.

This clone was recorded many times. The chain is built from TRBV27 and TRBJ2-5; 7 bases are a match to TRBD1. The V gene's germline CDR1 is MNHEY and CDR2 SMNVEV (reference sequence). V gave up 4 bases and J gave up 4 bases; unmatched junction bases: 6. The length of the CDR3 is 14 residues. The CDR3 nucleotides read TGTGCCAGCAGTTATCGGACAGGCGGAGAGACCCAGTACTTC. It codes for CASSYRTGGETQYF.

The J gene is TRBJ1-2, the V gene TRBV7-9; a weak D match, TRBD1 (5 bases). The CDR3 contains 14 residues. Deletions cut 5 bases from V and 7 bases from J, with 17 bases between. In germline, CDR1 is SEHNR, CDR2 FQNEAQ (reference sequence). In DNA, the CDR3 is TGTGCCAGCAGCCCGGGGGAGTCCCTGGTTGGCTACACCTTC. It is translated as CASSPGESLVGYTF.

The chain has TRBV19 and TRBJ1-2; D remains unclear. The ends were cut back, 7 bases at V and 7 bases at J, with 16 bases in the middle. There are 13 residues in the CDR3. Germline V gene sequence: CDR1 LNHDA, CDR2 SQIVND (reference sequence). CDR3 loop: CASMGQWGGGYTF. Written as DNA, the CDR3 is TGTGCCAGTATGGGCCAGTGGGGAGGTGGCTACACCTTC. Using reference TRBV19 and TRBJ1-2 for the parts outside the CDR3, the full variable domain is DGGITQSPKYLFRKEGQNVTLSCEQNLNHDAMYWYRQDPGQGLRLIYYSQIVNDFQKGDIAEGYSVSREKKESFPLTVTSAQKNPTAFYLCASMGQWGGGYTFGSGTRLTVV.

CDR3 sequence: CASSVDRGGEQYF. The DNA for the CDR3 is TGTGCCAGCAGCGTTGACAGGGGCGGCGAGCAGTACTTC. The genes are TRBV7-9 and TRBJ2-7; 8 nucleotides match TRBD1. The CDR3 is 13 amino acids. CDR1 is SEHNR and CDR2 is FQNEAQ in the germline V gene (reference sequence). J was trimmed by 6 bases and V by 5 bases; bases with no gene match: 6.

This chain uses TRBV19 with TRBJ1-1; no reliable D call. The CDR3 is 13 amino acids. Trimming removed 8 bases at V and 1 base at J, with 11 bases between. Germline V gives CDR1 LNHDA, CDR2 SQIVND (reference sequence). The CDR3 reads CASETPGNTEAFF. CDR3 nucleotide sequence: TGTGCCAGTGAGACTCCCGGGAACACTGAAGCTTTCTTT.

This chain connects TRBV27 to TRBJ1-4; 10 positions agree with TRBD1. CDR3 length: 18 residues. CDR1 and CDR2 (germline): MNHEY, SMNVEV (reference sequence). The V and J ends lost 2 bases and 5 bases, in that order; junction bases with no gene match: 11. The CDR3 region has the DNA TGTGCCAGCAGTTTACGGACAGGGGGAATTATCCAAAATGAAAAACTGTTTTTT. Translation: CASSLRTGGIIQNEKLFF. Combining the CDR3 with reference TRBV27 and TRBJ1-4 gives the whole variable domain EAQVTQNPRYLITVTGKKLTVTCSQNMNHEYMSWYRQDPGLGLRQIYYSMNVEVTDKGDVPEGYKVSRKEKRNFPLILESPSPNQTSLYFCASSLRTGGIIQNEKLFFGSGTQLSVL.

The rearrangement uses TRBV7-9 and TRBJ1-2; D is uncertain. The germline gives CDR1 SEHNR, CDR2 FQNEAQ (reference sequence). This CDR3 is 12 amino acids long. V gave up 4 bases and J gave up 4 bases, with 7 bases separating them. In DNA, the CDR3 is TGTGCCAGCAGCTCTACAGTCTATGGCTACACCTTC. Protein: CASSSTVYGYTF.

This rearrangement joins TRBV7-5 to TRBJ2-7; the table's D call of TRBD2 was not tested on the DNA. TRBV7-5 represents a pseudogene. This CDR3 region has 13 residues. The CDR3 DNA reads TGTGTCACCGTCCGCGGGGTTGCTGGCGAGCAGTACTTC. Amino acids: CVTVRGVAGEQYF.

The chain joins TRBV18 to TRBJ1-4; 11 bases agree with TRBD1. V dropped 3 bases and J dropped 7; count of bases not matched to a gene: 1. CDR1 and CDR2 from the germline V gene are KGHSH and LQKENI. The CDR3 contains 14 residues. The CDR3 is CASSPGTGGEKLFF. The CDR3 DNA is TGTGCCAGCTCACCCGGGACAGGGGGTGAAAAACTGTTTTTT.